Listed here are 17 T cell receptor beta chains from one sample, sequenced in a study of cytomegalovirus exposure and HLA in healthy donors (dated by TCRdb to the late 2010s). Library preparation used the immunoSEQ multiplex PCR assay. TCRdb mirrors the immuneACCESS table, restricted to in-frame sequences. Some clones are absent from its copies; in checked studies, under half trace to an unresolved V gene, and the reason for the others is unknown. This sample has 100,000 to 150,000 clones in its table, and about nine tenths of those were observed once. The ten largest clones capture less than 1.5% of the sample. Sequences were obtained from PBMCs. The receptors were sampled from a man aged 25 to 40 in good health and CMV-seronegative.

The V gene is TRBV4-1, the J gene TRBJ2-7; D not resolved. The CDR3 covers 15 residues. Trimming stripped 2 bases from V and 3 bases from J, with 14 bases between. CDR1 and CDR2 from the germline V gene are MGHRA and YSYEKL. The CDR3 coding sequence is TGCGCCAGCAGCCAATCCCTAACAGCTCTCTACGAGCAGTACTTC. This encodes CASSQSLTALYEQYF.

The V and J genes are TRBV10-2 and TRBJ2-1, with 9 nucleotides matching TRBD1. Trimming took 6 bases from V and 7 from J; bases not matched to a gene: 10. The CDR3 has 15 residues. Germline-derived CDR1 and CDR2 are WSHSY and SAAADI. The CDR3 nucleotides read TGCGCCAGCAGCGAGGCGGGACAGGGTGGGAATGAGCAGTTCTTC. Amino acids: CASSEAGQGGNEQFF.

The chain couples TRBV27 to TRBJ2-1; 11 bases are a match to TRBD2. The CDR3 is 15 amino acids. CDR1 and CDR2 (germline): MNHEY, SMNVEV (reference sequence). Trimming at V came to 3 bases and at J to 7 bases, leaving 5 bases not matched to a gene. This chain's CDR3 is CASSFGRLAGNEQFF. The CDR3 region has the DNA TGTGCCAGCAGTTTTGGGAGACTAGCGGGAAATGAGCAGTTCTTC.

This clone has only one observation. CDR3 loop: CASRNSGPGSTIYF. The CDR3 nucleotides read TGTGCCAGTAGAAACAGCGGGCCTGGGAGCACCATATATTTT. This chain uses TRBV19 with TRBJ1-3; unclear D gene. The CDR3 extends over 14 amino acids. CDR1 LNHDA and CDR2 SQIVND come from the germline V gene (reference sequence). V lost 6 bases and J 9 bases, leaving 18 bases between the germline ends.

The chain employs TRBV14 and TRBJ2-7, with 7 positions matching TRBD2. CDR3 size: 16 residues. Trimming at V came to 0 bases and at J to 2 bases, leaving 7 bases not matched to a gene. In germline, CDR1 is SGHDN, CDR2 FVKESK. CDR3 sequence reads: CASSQDELAATYEQYF. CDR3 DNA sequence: TGTGCCAGCAGCCAAGATGAGCTAGCGGCTACCTACGAGCAGTACTTC.

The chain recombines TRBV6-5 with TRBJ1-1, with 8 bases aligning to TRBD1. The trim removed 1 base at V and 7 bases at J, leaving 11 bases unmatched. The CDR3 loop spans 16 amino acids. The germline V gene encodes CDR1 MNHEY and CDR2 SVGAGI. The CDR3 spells CASSYLGKSGQGEAFF. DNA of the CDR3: TGTGCCAGCAGTTACTTGGGCAAATCTGGACAGGGTGAAGCTTTCTTT.

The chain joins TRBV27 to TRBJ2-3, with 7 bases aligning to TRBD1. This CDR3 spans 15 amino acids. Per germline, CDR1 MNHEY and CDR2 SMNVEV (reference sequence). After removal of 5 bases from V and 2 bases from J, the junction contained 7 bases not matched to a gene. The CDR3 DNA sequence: TGTGCCAGCAGTACCTGGGACAGACCCACAGATACGCAGTATTTT. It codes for CASSTWDRPTDTQYF.

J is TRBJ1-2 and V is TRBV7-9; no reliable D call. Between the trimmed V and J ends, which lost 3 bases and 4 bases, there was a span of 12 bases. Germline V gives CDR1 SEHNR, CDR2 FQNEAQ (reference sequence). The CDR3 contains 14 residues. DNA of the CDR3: TGTGCCAGCAGCTTGAGGTTGCAGTCCTATGGCTACACCTTC. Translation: CASSLRLQSYGYTF.

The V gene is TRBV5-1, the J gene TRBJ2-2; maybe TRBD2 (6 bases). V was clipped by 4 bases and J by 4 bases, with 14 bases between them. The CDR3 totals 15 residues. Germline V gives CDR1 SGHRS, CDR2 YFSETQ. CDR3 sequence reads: CASSPGTPITGELFF. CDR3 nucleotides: TGCGCCAGCAGCCCCGGGACTCCGATCACCGGGGAGCTGTTTTTT. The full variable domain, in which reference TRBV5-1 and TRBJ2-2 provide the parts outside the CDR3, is KAGVTQTPRYLIKTRGQQVTLSCSPISGHRSVSWYQQTPGQGLQFLFEYFSETQRNKGNFPGRFSGRQFSNSRSEMNVSTLELGDSALYLCASSPGTPITGELFFGEGSRLTVL.

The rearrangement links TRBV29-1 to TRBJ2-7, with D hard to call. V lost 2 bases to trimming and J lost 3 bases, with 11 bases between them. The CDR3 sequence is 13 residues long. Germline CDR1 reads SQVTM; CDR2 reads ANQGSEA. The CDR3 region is CSVEKVTGYEQYF. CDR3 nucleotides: TGCAGCGTTGAAAAGGTAACGGGCTACGAGCAGTACTTC.

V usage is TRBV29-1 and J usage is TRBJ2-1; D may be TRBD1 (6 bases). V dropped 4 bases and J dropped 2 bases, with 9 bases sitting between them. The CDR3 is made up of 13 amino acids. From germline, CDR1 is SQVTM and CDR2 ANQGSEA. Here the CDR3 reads CSVGWGPYNEQFF. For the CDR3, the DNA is TGCAGCGTTGGTTGGGGGCCCTACAATGAGCAGTTCTTC.

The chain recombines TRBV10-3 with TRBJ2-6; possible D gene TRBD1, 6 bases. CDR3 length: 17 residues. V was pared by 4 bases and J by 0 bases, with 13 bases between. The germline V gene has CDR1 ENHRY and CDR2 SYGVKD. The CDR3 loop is CAISGGQSNSGANVLTF. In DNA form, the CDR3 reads TGTGCCATCAGTGGAGGACAGTCCAACTCTGGGGCCAACGTCCTGACTTTC.

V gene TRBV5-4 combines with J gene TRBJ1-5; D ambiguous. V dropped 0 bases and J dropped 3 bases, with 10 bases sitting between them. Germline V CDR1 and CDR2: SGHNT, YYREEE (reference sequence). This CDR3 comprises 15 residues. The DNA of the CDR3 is TGTGCCAGCAGCTTGGCCGGGATTCCCAATCAGCCCCAGCATTTT. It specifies CASSLAGIPNQPQHF.

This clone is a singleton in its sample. The CDR3 region has the DNA TGTGCCAGCTCACCAGACATTTCCACCGGGGAGCTGTTTTTT. Its translation: CASSPDISTGELFF. The chain joins TRBV18 to TRBJ2-2; D not resolved. The germline CDR1 and CDR2 sequences are KGHSH and LQKENI. Trimming took off 2 bases at V and 4 bases at J, with 8 bases between the two ends. The CDR3 length is 14 residues.

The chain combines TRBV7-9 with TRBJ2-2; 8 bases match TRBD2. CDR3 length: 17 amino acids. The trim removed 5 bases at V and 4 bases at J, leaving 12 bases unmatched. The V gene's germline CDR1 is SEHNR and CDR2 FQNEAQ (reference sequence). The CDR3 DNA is TGTGCCAGCAGCCACCCGGCCGGCGGGAGGCCCACCGGGGAGCTGTTTTTT. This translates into CASSHPAGGRPTGELFF. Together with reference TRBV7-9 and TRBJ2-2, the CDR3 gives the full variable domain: DTGVSQNPRHKITKRGQNVTFRCDPISEHNRLYWYRQTLGQGPEFLTYFQNEAQLEKSRLLSDRFSAERPKGSFSTLEIQRTEQGDSAMYLCASSHPAGGRPTGELFFGEGSRLTVL.

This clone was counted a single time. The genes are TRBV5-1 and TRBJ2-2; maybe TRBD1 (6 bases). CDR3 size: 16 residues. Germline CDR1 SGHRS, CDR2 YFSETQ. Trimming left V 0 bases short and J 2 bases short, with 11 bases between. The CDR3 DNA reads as TGCGCCAGCAGCTTGGCCCTGGGACAAAACACCGGGGAGCTGTTTTTT. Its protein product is CASSLALGQNTGELFF.

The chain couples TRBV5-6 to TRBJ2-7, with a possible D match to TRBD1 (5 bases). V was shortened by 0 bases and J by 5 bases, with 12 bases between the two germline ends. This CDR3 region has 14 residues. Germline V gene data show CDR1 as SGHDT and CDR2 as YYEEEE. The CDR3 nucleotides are TGTGCCAGCAGCTTGGCCGGCAGGGTCCACGAGCAGTACTTC. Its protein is CASSLAGRVHEQYF.